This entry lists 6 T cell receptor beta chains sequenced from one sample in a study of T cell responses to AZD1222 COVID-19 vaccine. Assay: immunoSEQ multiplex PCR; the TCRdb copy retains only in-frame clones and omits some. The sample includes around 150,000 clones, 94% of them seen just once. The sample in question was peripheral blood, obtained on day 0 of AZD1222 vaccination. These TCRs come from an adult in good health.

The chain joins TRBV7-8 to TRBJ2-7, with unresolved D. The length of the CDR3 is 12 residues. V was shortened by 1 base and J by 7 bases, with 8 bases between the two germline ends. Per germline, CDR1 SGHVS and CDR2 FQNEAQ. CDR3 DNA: TGTGCCAGCAGCTTAGTTAGGACGGAGCAGTACTTC. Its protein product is CASSLVRTEQYF.

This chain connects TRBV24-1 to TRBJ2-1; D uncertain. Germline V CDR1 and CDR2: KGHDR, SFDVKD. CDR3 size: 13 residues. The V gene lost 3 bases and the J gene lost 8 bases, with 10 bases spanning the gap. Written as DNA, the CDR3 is TGTGCCACCAGTGATCCTCCCGCACATGAGCAGTTCTTC. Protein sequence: CATSDPPAHEQFF.

The CDR3 DNA sequence: TGTGCCAGCAGCGTAGGGGTAGGGTATAATCAGCCCCAGCATTTT. Its translation is CASSVGVGYNQPQHF. J is TRBJ1-5 and V is TRBV9, with D hard to call. Trimming removed 0 bases at V and 4 bases at J, with 11 bases between. The CDR3 length is 15 residues. Germline lookup yields CDR1 SGDLS and CDR2 YYNGEE.

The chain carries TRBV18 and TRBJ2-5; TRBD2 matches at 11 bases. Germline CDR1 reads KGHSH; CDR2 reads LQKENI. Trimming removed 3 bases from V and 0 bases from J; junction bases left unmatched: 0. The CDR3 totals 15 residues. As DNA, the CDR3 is TGTGCCAGCTCACCGGGACTAGCGGACCAAGAGACCCAGTACTTC. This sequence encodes CASSPGLADQETQYF.

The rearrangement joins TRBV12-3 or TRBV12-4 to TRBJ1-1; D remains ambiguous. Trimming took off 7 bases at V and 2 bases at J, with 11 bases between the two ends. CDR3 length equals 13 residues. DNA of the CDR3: TGTGCCAGCATGACCGAACCAAACACTGAAGCTTTCTTT. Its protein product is CASMTEPNTEAFF.

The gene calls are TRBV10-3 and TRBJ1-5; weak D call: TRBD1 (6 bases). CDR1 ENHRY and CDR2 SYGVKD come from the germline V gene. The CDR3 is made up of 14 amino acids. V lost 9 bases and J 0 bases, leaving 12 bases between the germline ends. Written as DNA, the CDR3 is TGTGCCATTCGACAGGAGTATAGCAATCAGCCCCAGCATTTT. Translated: CAIRQEYSNQPQHF.